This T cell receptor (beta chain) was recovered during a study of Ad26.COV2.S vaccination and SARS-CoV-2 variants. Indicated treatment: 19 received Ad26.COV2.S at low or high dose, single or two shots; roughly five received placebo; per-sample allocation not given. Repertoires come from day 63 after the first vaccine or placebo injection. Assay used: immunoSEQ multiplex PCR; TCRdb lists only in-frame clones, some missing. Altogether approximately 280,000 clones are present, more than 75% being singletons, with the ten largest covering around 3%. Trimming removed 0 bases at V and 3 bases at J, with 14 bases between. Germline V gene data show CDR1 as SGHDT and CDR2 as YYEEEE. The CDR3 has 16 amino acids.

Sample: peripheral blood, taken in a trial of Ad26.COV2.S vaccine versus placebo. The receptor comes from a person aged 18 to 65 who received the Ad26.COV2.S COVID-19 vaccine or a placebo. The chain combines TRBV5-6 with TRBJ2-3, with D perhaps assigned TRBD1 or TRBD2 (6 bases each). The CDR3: CASSLVGGRATDTQYF. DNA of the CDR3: TGTGCCAGCAGCTTGGTAGGGGGGCGCGCGACAGATACGCAGTATTTT.